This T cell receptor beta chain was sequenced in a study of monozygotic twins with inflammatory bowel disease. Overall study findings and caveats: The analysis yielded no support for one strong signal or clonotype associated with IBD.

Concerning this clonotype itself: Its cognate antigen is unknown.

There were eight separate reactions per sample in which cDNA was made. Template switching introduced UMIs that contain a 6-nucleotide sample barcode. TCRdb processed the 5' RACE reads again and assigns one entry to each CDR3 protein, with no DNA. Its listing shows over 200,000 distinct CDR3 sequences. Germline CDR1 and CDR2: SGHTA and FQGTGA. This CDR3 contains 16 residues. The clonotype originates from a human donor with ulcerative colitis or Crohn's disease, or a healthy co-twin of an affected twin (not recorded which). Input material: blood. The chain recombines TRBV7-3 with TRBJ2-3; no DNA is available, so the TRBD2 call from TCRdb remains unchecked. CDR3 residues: CASSLGDLRASDTQYF. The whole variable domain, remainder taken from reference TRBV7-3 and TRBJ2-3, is GAGVSQTPSNKVTEKGKYVELRCDPISGHTALYWYRQSLGQGPEFLIYFQGTGAADDSGLPNDRFFAVRPEGSVSTLKIQRTERGDSAVYLCASSLGDLRASDTQYFGPGTRLTVL.